In its sample, the clone carrying this TCR beta chain was seen many times. The antigen remains undetermined. This entry belongs to a study of response to subunit inactivated influenza vaccine. TCRdb independently ran MiXCR on the RT-PCR reads; one entry per CDR3 protein. The sample carries roughly 710,000 distinct CDR3 sequences, 14% recorded once. Germline CDR1 is DFQATT and CDR2 is SNEGSKA (reference sequence). The CDR3 runs 12 residues. V was pared by 4 bases and J by 2 bases, with 9 bases between. Study observations and caveats: The authors put forward the suggestion that each seasonal influenza vaccination may bring in only a limited number of new T cells.

The chain combines TRBV20-1 with TRBJ2-7; D tentatively reads TRBD1 or TRBD2 (5 bases each). The clonotype was recovered from a man between 45 and 60 years old who received an inactivated influenza vaccine. The specimen comprised PBMCs from blood, sampled about 14 days before vaccination. DNA for the CDR3: TGCAGTGCTATAAGGGACCCCTACGAGCAGTACTTC. This codes for CSAIRDPYEQYF.